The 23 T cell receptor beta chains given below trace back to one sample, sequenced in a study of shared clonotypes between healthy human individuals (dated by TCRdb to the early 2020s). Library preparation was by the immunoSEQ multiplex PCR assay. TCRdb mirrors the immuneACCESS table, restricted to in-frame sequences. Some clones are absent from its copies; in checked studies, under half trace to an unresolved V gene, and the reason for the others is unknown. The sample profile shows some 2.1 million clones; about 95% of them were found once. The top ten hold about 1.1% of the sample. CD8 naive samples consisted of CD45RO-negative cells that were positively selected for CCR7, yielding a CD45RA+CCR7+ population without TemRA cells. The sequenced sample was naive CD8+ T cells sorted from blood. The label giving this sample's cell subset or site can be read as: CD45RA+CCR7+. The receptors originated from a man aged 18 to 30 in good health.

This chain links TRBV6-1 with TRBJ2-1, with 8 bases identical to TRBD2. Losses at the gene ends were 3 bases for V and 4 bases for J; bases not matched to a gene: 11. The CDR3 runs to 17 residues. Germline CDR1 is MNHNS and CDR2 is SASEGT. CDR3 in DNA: TGTGCCAGCAGTGACCCCCGGGGTAGCGGGGTATACAATGAGCAGTTCTTC. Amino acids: CASSDPRGSGVYNEQFF.

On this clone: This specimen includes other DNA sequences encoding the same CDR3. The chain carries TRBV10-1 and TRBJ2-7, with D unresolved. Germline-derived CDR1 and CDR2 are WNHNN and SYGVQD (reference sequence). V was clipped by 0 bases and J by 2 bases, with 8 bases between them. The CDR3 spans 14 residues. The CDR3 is CASSESGSTYEQYF. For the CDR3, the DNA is TGCGCCAGCAGTGAGTCAGGATCAACCTACGAGCAGTACTTC.

The CDR3 is CSVGGAVTDTQYF. The CDR3 nucleotides are TGCAGCGTTGGGGGGGCAGTCACAGATACGCAGTATTTT. The chain uses TRBV29-1 and TRBJ2-3; the D call may be TRBD1 or TRBD2 (6 bases each). V was pared by 4 bases and J by 2 bases, with 10 bases between. The CDR3 contains 13 residues. Germline V CDR1 and CDR2: SQVTM, ANQGSEA.

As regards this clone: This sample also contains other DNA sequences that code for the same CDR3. The CDR3 loop is CASSLSGRQETQYF. The CDR3 DNA follows: TGTGCCAGCAGCCTAAGCGGACGGCAAGAGACCCAGTACTTC. The rearrangement uses TRBV27 and TRBJ2-5; D is possibly TRBD2 (5 bases). The ends were cut back, 6 bases at V and 2 bases at J, with 13 bases in the middle. CDR1 and CDR2 from the germline V gene are MNHEY and SMNVEV (reference sequence). This CDR3 has 14 residues.

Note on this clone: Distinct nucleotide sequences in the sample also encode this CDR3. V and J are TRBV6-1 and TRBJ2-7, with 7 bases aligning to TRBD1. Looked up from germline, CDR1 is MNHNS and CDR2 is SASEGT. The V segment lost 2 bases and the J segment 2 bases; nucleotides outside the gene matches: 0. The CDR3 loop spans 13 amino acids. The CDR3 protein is CASSERGPYEQYF. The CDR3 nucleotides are TGTGCCAGCAGTGAAAGGGGGCCCTACGAGCAGTACTTC.

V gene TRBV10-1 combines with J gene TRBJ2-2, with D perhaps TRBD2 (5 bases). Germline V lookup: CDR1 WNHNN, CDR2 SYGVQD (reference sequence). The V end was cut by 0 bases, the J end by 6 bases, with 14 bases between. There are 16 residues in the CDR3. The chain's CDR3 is CASSESPSRSAGELFF. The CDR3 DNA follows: TGCGCCAGCAGTGAGTCGCCTAGCCGAAGTGCCGGGGAGCTGTTTTTT.

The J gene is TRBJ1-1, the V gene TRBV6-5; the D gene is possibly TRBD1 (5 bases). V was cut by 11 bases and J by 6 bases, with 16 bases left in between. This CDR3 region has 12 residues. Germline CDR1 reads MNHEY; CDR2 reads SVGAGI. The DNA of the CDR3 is TGTGCCGCGGGCGGGGGGGACTCTGAAGCTTTCTTT. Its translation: CAAGGGDSEAFF.

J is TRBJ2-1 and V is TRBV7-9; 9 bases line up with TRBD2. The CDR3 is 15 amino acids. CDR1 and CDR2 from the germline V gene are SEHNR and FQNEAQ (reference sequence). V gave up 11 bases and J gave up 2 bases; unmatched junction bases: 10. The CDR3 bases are TGTGCCTCTTTAGCCGCTAGCGGGACCTACAATGAGCAGTTCTTC. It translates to CASLAASGTYNEQFF. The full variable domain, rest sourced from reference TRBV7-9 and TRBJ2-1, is DTGVSQNPRHKITKRGQNVTFRCDPISEHNRLYWYRQTLGQGPEFLTYFQNEAQLEKSRLLSDRFSAERPKGSFSTLEIQRTEQGDSAMYLCASLAASGTYNEQFFGPGTRLTVL.

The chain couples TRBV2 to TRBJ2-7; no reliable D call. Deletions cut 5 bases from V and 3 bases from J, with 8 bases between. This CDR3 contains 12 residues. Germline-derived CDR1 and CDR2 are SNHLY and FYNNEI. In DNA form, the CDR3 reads TGTGCCAGCAGTTTGGGCCTCTACGAGCAGTACTTC. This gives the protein CASSLGLYEQYF.

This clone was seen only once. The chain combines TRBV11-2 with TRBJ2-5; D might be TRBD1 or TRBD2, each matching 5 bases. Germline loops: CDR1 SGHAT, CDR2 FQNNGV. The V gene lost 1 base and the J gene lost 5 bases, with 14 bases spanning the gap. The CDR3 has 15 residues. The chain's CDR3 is CASSLVGPIAETQYF. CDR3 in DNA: TGTGCCAGCAGCTTAGTGGGACCTATAGCGGAGACCCAGTACTTC.

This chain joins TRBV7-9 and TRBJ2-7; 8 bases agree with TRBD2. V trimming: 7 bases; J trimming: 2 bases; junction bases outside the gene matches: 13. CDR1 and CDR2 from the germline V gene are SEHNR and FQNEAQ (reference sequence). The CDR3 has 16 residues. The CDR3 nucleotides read TGTGCCAGCACTTCCTCGGGGGGGGCGGGAGCCTACGAGCAGTACTTC. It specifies CASTSSGGAGAYEQYF. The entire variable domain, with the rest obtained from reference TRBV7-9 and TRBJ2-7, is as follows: DTGVSQNPRHKITKRGQNVTFRCDPISEHNRLYWYRQTLGQGPEFLTYFQNEAQLEKSRLLSDRFSAERPKGSFSTLEIQRTEQGDSAMYLCASTSSGGAGAYEQYFGPGTRLTVT.

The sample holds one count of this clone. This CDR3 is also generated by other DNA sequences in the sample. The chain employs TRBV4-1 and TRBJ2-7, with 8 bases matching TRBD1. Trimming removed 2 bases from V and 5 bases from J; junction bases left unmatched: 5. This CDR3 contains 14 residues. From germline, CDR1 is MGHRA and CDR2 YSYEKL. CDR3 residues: CASSQRRGLHEQYF. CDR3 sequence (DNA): TGCGCCAGCAGCCAACGCAGGGGGCTGCACGAGCAGTACTTC.

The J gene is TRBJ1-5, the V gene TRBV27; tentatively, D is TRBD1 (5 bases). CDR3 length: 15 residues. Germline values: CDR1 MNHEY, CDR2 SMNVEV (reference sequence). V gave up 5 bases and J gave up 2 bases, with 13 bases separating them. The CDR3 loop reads CASSEGWMGNQPQHF. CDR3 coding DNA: TGTGCCAGCAGTGAGGGGTGGATGGGCAATCAGCCCCAGCATTTT.

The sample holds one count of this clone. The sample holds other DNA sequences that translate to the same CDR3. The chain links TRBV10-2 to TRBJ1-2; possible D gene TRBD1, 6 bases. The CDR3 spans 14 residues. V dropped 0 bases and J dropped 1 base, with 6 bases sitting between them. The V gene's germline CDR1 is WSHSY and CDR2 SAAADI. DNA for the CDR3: TGCGCCAGCAGTGAGTCCAGGGGTAACTATGGCTACACCTTC. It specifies CASSESRGNYGYTF.

CDR3 DNA: TGCGCCAGCAGCCAAGCCACAGGCACAGATACGCAGTATTTT. This gives the protein CASSQATGTDTQYF. V usage is TRBV4-3 and J usage is TRBJ2-3; no reliable D call. Trimming stripped 1 base from V and 1 base from J, with 6 bases between. The CDR3 is made up of 14 amino acids. CDR1 is LGHNA, CDR2 YSLEER, per germline.

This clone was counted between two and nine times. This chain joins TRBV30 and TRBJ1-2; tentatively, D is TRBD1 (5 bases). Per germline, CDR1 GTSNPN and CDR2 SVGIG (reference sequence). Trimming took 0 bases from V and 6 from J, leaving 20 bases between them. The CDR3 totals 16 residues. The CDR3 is CAWSVSVFGEGDGYTF. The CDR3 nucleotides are TGTGCCTGGAGTGTAAGTGTCTTTGGTGAAGGGGATGGCTACACCTTC.

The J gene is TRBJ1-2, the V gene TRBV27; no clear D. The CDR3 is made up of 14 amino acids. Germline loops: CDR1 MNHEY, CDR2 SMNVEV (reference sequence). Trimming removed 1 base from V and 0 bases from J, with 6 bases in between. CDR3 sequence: CASSLYPANYGYTF. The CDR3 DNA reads TGTGCCAGCAGTTTATACCCGGCTAACTATGGCTACACCTTC.

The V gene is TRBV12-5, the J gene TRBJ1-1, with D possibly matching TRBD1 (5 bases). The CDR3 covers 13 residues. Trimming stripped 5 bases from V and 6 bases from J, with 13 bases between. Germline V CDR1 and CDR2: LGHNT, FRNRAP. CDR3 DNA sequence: TGTGCTAGTGGTCTTGGGGGGTGGGCTGAAGCTTTCTTT. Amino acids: CASGLGGWAEAFF.

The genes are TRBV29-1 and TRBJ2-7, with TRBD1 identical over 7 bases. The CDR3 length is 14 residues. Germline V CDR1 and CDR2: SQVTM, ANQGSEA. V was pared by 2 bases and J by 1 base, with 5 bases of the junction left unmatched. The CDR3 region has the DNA TGCAGCGTTGAAACCGGGACAGTGTCCTACGAGCAGTACTTC. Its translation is CSVETGTVSYEQYF.

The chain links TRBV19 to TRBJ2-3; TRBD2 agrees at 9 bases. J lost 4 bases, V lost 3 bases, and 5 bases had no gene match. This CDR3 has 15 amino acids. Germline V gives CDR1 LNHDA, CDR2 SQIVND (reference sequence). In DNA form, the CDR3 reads TGTGCCAGTAGTATTTCCCTAGCGGGATCAGATACGCAGTATTTT. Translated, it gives CASSISLAGSDTQYF.

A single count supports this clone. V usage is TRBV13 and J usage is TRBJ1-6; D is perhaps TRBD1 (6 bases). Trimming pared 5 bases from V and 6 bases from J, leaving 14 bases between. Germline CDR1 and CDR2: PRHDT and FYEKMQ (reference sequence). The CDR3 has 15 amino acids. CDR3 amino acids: CASSARGGSNSPLHF. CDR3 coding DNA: TGTGCCAGCAGCGCCAGGGGAGGCTCTAATTCACCCCTCCACTTT.

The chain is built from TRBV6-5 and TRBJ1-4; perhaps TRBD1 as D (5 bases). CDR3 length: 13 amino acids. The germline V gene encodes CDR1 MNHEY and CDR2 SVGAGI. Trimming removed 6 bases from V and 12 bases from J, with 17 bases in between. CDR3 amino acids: CASSQGTVGELFF. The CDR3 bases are TGTGCCAGCAGCCAAGGGACTGTGGGGGAACTGTTTTTT.

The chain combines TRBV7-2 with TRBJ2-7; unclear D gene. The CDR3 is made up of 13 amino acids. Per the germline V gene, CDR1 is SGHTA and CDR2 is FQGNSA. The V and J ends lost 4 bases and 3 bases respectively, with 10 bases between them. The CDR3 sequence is CASSSTDGYEQYF. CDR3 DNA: TGTGCCAGCAGCTCCACGGACGGCTACGAGCAGTACTTC.